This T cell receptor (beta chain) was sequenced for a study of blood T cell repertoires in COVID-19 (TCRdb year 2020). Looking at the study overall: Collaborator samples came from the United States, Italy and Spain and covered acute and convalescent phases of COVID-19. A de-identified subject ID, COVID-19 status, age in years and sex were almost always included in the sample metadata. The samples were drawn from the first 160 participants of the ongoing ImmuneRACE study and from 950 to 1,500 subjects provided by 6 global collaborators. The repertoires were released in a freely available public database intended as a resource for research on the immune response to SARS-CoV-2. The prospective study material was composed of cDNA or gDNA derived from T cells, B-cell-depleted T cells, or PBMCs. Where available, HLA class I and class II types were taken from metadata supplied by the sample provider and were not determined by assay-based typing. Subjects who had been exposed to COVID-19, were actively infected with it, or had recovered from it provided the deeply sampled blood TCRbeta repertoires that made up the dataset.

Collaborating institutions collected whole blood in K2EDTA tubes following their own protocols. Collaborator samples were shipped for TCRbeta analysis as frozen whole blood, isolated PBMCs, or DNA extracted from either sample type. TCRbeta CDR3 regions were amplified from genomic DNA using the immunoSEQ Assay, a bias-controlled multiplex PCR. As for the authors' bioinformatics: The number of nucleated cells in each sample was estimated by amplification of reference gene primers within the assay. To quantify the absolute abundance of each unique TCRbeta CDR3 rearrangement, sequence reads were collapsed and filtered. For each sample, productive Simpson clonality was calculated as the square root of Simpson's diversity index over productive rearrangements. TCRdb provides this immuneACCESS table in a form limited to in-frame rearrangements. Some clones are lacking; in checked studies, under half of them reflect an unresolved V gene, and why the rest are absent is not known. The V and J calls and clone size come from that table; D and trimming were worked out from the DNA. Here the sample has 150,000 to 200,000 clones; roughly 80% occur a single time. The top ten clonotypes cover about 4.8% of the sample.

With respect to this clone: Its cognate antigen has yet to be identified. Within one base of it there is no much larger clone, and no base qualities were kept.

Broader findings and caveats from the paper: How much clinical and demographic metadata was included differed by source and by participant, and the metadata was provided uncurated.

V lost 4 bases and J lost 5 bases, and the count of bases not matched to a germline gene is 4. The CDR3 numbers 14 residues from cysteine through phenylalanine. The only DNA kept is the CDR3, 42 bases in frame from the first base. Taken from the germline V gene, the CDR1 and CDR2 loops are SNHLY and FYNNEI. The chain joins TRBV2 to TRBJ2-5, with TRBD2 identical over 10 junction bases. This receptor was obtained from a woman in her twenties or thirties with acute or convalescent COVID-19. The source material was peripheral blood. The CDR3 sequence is CASSGPGLAETQYF. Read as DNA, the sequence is TGTGCCAGCAGTGGACCGGGACTAGCGGAGACCCAGTACTTC.